This entry is about one TCR beta chain. These data belong to a study of blood T cell repertoires in COVID-19. Study-wide context: Samples representing acute and convalescent COVID-19 were sourced from the United States, Italy and Spain. Sample material is recorded as cDNA or gDNA derived from T cells, B-cell-depleted T cells, or PBMCs.

Some clones are missing from TCRdb's copy, which holds only in-frame ones; the method was immunoSEQ multiplex PCR. The profile shows approximately 200,000 clones, approximately 80% of them singletons. Sequencing used peripheral blood. This TCR was recovered from an elderly woman with COVID-19, enrolled during active disease.

CDR3 DNA sequence: TGTGCCAGTAGTATAGGCAGGAACACTGAAGCTTTCTTT. Translating it yields CASSIGRNTEAFF. The genes are TRBV19 and TRBJ1-1, with no clear D. This CDR3 has 13 residues. The V end was cut by 1 base, the J end by 1 base, with 4 bases between. Per germline, CDR1 LNHDA and CDR2 SQIVND (reference sequence).